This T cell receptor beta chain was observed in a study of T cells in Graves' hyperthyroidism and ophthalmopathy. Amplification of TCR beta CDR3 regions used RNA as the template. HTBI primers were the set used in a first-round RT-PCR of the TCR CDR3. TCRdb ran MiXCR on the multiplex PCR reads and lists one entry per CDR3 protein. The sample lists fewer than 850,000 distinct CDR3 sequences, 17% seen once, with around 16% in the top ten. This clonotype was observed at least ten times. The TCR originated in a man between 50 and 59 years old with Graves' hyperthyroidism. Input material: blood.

The CDR3 DNA follows: TGTGCCAGCAGTCCTTCGGACAGATTGGGCCAGCCCCAGCATTTT. Encoded protein: CASSPSDRLGQPQHF. J is TRBJ1-5 and V is TRBV12-3 or TRBV12-4; TRBD1 might be the D (6 bases). The CDR3 covers 15 residues. Trimming pared 5 bases from V and 7 bases from J, leaving 18 bases between.